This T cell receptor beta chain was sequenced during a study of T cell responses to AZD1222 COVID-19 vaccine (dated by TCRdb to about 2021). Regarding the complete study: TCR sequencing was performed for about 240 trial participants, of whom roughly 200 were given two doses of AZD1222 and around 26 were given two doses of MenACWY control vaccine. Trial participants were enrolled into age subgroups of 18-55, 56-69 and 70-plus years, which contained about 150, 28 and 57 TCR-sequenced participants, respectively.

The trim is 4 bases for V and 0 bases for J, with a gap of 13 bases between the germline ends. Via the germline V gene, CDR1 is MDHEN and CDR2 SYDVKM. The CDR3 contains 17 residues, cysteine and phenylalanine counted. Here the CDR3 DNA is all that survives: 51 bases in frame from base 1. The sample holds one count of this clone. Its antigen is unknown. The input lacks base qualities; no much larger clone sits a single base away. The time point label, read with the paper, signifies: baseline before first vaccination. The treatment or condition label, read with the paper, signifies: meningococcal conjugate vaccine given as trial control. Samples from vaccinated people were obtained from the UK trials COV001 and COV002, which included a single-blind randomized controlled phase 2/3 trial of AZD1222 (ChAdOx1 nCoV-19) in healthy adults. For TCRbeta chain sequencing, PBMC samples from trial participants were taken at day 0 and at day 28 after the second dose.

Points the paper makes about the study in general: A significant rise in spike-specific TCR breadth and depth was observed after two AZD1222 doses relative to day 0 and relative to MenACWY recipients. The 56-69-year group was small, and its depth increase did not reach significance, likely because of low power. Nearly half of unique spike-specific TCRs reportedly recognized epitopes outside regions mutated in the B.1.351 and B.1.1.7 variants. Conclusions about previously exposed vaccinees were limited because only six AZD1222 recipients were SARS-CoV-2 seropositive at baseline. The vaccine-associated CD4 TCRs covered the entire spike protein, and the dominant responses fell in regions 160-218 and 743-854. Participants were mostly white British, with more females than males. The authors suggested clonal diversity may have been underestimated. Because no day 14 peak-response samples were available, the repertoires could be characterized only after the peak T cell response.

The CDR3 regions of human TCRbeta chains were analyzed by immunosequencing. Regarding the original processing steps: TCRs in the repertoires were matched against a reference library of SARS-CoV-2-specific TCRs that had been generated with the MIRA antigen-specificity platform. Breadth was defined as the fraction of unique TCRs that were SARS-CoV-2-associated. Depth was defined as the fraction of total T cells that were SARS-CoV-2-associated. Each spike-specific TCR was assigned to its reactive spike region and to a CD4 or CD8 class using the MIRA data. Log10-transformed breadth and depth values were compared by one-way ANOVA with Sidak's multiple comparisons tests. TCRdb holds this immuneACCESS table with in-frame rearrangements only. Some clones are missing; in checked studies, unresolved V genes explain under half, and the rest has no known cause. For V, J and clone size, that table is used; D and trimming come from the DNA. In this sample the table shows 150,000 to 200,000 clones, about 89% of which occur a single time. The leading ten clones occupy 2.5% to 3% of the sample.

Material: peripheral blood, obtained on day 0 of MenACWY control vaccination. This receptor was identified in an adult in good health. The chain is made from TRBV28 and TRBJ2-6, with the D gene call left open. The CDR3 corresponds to CASSSPYDISGANVLTF. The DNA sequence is TGTGCCAGCAGTTCTCCCTATGATATCTCTGGGGCCAACGTCCTGACTTTC.